This T cell receptor (beta chain) was retrieved from a study of blood T cell repertoires in COVID-19. Across the study: The cDNA or gDNA used as material had been derived from T cells, B-cell-depleted T cells, or PBMCs.

The CDR3 contains 14 residues. CDR1 is SGHRS and CDR2 is YFSETQ in the germline V gene. The V and J ends lost 2 bases and 8 bases, in that order; junction bases with no gene match: 5. Only in-frame clones appear in the TCRdb table, and some are missing; sequencing was by immunoSEQ multiplex PCR. The data show 250,000 or so clones, 75% to 90% seen once. Cohort placement rested on clinical history that participants reported themselves. All recovered Cohort 3 donors got two negative PCRs, got clearance, or saw symptom resolution. The origin of this receptor is a woman in her fifties or sixties who had recovered from COVID-19. What was sequenced was PBMCs or T cells enriched from blood (not recorded which). V is TRBV5-1 and J is TRBJ1-1, with TRBD1 matching over 11 bases. The CDR3 spells CASSFGTGGAEAFF. DNA for the CDR3: TGCGCCAGCAGCTTCGGGACAGGGGGGGCCGAAGCTTTCTTT. Using reference TRBV5-1 and TRBJ1-1 for the parts outside the CDR3, the full variable domain is KAGVTQTPRYLIKTRGQQVTLSCSPISGHRSVSWYQQTPGQGLQFLFEYFSETQRNKGNFPGRFSGRQFSNSRSEMNVSTLELGDSALYLCASSFGTGGAEAFFGQGTRLTVV.